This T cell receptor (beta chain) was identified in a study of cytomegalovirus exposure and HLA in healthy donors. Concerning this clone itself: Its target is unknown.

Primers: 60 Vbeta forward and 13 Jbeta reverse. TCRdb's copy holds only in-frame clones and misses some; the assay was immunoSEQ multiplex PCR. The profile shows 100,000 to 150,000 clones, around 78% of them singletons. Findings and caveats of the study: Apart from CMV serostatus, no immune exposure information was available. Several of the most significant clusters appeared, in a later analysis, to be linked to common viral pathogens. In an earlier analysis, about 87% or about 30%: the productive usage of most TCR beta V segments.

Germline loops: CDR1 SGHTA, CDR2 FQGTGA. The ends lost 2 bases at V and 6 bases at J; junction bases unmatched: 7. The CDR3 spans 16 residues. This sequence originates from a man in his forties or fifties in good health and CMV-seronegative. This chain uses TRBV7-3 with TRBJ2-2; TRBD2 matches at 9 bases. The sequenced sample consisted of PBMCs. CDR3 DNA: TGTGCCAGCAGCTTAGGAGGTAGCGGGGGAGCCGGGGAGCTGTTTTTT. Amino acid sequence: CASSLGGSGGAGELFF.